The 10 T cell receptor beta chains in this list originate from one sample, sequenced in a study of T-cell reconstitution after alpha-beta-depleted transplantation in children. Unique molecular identifiers were incorporated during preparation of the TCRbeta library. TCRdb reprocessed the PCR reads with MiXCR, giving one entry per CDR3 protein. In the table there are around 500,000 distinct CDR3 sequences, about an eighth of which are singletons. The source material was PBMCs from the stem cell graft donor, sampled from the stem cell graft. All receptors come from a human donor who donated a stem cell graft to a child with combined immunodeficiency.

This clonotype was found a few times. The chain combines TRBV7-3 with TRBJ2-7, with 7 bases identical to TRBD1. CDR1 and CDR2 (germline): SGHTA, FQGTGA. J gave up 4 bases and V 0 bases, and 3 bases lay outside the gene matches. This CDR3 contains 14 residues. CDR3 region: CASSLTGQAYEQYF. The CDR3 nucleotides read TGTGCCAGCAGCTTAACAGGACAGGCGTACGAGCAGTACTTC.

This clonotype was picked up a small number of times. V gene TRBV9 combines with J gene TRBJ2-7; D tentatively reads TRBD1 or TRBD2 (5 bases each). The germline V gene has CDR1 SGDLS and CDR2 YYNGEE. The CDR3 covers 14 residues. V was trimmed by 3 bases and J by 4 bases, leaving 14 bases between them. Written as DNA, the CDR3 is TGTGCCAGCAGCGCGGGACCTAGTTTTTACGAGCAGTACTTC. Translating gives CASSAGPSFYEQYF.

The chain combines TRBV29-1 with TRBJ1-2; D is ambiguous. CDR1 and CDR2 from the germline V gene are SQVTM and ANQGSEA. Trimming pared 3 bases from V and 7 bases from J, leaving 6 bases between. The CDR3 spans 10 residues. The CDR3 loop reads CSVDLGGYTF. The CDR3, as DNA: TGCAGCGTTGATTTGGGTGGCTACACCTTC. The full variable domain, with the rest looked up from reference TRBV29-1 and TRBJ1-2, is SAVISQKPSRDICQRGTSLTIQCQVDSQVTMMFWYRQQPGQSLTLIATANQGSEATYESGFVIDKFPISRPNLTFSTLTVSNMSPEDSSIYLCSVDLGGYTFGSGTRLTVV.

This clonotype showed up just a few times. This chain joins TRBV6-5 and TRBJ2-1; D may match TRBD1 or TRBD2 (6 bases each). The CDR3 loop spans 15 amino acids. Between the trimmed V and J ends, which lost 4 bases and 5 bases, there was a span of 15 bases. Looked up from germline, CDR1 is MNHEY and CDR2 is SVGAGI. The CDR3 DNA sequence: TGTGCCAGCAGTTTAGTTGGGGGGCCCCACAATGAGCAGTTCTTC. Encoded protein: CASSLVGGPHNEQFF.

The rearrangement uses TRBV30 and TRBJ1-5; TRBD1 aligns across 7 bases. The CDR3 runs 14 residues. The J segment lost 2 bases and the V segment lost 2 bases, leaving 3 bases of the junction unmatched. The germline V gene encodes CDR1 GTSNPN and CDR2 SVGIG (reference sequence). Here the CDR3 reads CAWSTGQGNQPQHF. CDR3 nucleotides: TGTGCCTGGAGTACAGGACAGGGCAATCAGCCCCAGCATTTT.

This clonotype was observed a few times. The V call is TRBV28, the J call TRBJ1-1; D is uncertain. Germline loops: CDR1 MDHEN, CDR2 SYDVKM. With 9 bases removed from V and 3 bases from J, the gap between germline ends came to 14 bases. This CDR3 is 13 amino acids long. This CDR3 is CASPLVTDTEAFF. CDR3 nucleotide sequence: TGTGCCAGTCCCCTGGTTACGGACACTGAAGCTTTCTTT.

The rearrangement uses TRBV4-3 and TRBJ2-7, with TRBD2 identical over 10 bases. CDR1 is LGHNA, CDR2 YSLEER, per germline. The length of the CDR3 is 16 residues. Trimming cost V 0 bases and J 3 bases; bases outside gene matches: 5. The CDR3 here is CASSQEVTSGNYEQYF. The CDR3 DNA follows: TGCGCCAGCAGCCAAGAAGTCACTAGCGGGAACTACGAGCAGTACTTC.

This clonotype appeared many times. The chain joins TRBV7-3 to TRBJ2-1; D remains unclear. V was shortened by 4 bases and J by 0 bases, with 10 bases between the two germline ends. The CDR3 sequence is 15 residues long. Per the germline V gene, CDR1 is SGHTA and CDR2 is FQGTGA. The CDR3 region has the DNA TGTGCCAGCAGCTCGGGCCCTAGCTCCTACAATGAGCAGTTCTTC. Its translation: CASSSGPSSYNEQFF.

This clonotype rates as medium-sized. The CDR3 coding sequence is TGTGCCAGCAGTCAACAGAGCGAGAATTCACCCCTCCACTTT. Translating gives CASSQQSENSPLHF. The chain has TRBV6-2 or TRBV6-3 and TRBJ1-6; unclear D gene. Trimming left V 5 bases short and J 7 bases short, with 12 bases between. The CDR3 runs to 14 residues. Per the germline V gene, CDR1 is MNHEY and CDR2 is SVGEGT.

The chain couples TRBV29-1 to TRBJ2-1; the D gene is possibly TRBD2 (6 bases). The CDR3 is 15 amino acids. Germline V gene lookup returns CDR1 SQVTM and CDR2 ANQGSEA. V was shortened by 5 bases and J by 1 base, with 15 bases between the two germline ends. CDR3 nucleotide sequence: TGCAGCGTTATTAAGCGGGCCGATTCCTACAATGAGCAGTTCTTC. It is translated as CSVIKRADSYNEQFF.